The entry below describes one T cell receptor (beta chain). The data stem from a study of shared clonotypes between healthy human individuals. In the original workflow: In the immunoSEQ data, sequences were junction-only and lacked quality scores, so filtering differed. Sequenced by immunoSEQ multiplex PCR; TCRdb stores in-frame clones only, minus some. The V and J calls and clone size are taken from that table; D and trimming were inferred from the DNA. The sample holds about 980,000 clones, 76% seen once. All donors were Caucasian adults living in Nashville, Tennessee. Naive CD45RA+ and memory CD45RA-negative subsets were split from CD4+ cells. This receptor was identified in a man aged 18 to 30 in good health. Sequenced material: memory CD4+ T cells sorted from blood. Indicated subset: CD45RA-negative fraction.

As DNA, the CDR3 is TGCGCCAGCAGCGTCTTAGGGTTAGAGACCCAGTACTTC. Its protein is CASSVLGLETQYF. V is TRBV10-2 and J is TRBJ2-5; D uncertain. V shed 6 bases and J shed 4 bases, with 12 bases lying between them. This CDR3 spans 13 amino acids. In germline, CDR1 is WSHSY, CDR2 SAAADI.